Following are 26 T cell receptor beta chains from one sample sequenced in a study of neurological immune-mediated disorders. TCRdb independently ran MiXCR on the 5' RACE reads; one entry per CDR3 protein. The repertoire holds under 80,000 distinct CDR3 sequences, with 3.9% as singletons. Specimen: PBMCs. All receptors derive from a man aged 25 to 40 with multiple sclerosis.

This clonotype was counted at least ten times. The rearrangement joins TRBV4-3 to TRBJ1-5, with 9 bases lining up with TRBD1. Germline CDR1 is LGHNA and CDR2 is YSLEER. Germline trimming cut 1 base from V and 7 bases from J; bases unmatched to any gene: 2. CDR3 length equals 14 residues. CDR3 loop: CASSQGQGEQPQHF. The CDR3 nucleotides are TGCGCCAGCAGCCAAGGACAGGGGGAACAGCCCCAGCATTTT.

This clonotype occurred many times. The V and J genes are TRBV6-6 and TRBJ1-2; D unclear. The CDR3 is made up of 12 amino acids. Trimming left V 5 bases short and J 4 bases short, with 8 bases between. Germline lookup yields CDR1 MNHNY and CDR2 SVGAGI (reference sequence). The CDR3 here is CASSRTIYGYTF. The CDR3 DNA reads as TGTGCCAGCAGTCGGACTATCTATGGCTACACCTTC.

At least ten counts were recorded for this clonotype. CDR3 protein: CASSGTLAGFSTDTQYF. CDR3 bases: TGCGCCAGCAGCGGCACGCTAGCGGGCTTTAGCACAGATACGCAGTATTTT. V is TRBV5-1 and J is TRBJ2-3, with 8 bases lining up with TRBD2. Losses at the gene ends were 4 bases for V and 0 bases for J; bases not matched to a gene: 10. CDR1 SGHRS and CDR2 YFSETQ come from the germline V gene. CDR3 length equals 17 residues. Combining the CDR3 with reference TRBV5-1 and TRBJ2-3 gives the whole variable domain KAGVTQTPRYLIKTRGQQVTLSCSPISGHRSVSWYQQTPGQGLQFLFEYFSETQRNKGNFPGRFSGRQFSNSRSEMNVSTLELGDSALYLCASSGTLAGFSTDTQYFGPGTRLTVL.

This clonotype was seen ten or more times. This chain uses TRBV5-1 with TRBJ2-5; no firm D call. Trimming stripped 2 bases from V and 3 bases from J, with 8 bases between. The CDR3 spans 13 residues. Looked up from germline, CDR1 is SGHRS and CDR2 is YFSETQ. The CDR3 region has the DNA TGCGCCAGCAGCTTTGGTTCGGAAGAGACCCAGTACTTC. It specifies CASSFGSEETQYF.

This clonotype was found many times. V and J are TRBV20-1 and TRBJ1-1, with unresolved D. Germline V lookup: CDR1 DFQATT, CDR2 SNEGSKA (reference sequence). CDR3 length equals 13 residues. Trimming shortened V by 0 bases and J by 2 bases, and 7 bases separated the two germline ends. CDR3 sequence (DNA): TGCAGTGCTAGAGAAGGGCATAACACTGAAGCTTTCTTT. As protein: CSAREGHNTEAFF.

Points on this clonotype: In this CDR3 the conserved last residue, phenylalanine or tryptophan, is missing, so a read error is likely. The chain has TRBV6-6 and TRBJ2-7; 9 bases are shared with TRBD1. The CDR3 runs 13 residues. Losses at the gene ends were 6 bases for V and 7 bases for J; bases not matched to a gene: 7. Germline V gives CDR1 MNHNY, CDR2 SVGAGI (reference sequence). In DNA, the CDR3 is TGTGCCAGCAGCCCCACCGGGACAGGGGAGCAGTACAAC. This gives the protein CASSPTGTGEQYN.

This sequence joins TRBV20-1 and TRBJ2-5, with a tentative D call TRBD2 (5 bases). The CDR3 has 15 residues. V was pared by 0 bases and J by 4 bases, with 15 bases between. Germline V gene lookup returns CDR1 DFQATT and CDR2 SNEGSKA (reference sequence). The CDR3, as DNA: TGCAGTGCTAGAGATTGGTTAGCGAGAGGAGAGACCCAGTACTTC. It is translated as CSARDWLARGETQYF.

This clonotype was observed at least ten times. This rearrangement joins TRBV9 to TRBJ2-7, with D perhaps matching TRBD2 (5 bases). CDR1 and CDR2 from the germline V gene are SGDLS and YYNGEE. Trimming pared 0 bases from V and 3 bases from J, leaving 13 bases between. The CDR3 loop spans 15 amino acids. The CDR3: CASSVGAGRDYEQYF. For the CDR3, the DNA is TGTGCCAGCAGCGTAGGGGCAGGACGGGACTACGAGCAGTACTTC.

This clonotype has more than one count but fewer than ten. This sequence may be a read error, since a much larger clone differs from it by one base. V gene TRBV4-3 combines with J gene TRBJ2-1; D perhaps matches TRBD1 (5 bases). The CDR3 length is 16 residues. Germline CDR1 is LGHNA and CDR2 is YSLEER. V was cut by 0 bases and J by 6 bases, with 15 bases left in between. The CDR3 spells CASSQDRPIRGNEQFF. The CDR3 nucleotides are TGCGCCAGCAGCCAAGATAGACCAATAAGGGGCAATGAGCAGTTCTTC.

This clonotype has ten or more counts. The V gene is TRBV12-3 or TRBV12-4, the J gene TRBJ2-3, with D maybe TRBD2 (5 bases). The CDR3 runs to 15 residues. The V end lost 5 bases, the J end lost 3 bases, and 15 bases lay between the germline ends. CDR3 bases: TGTGCCAGCAGTCGAAGCGGAACACGTACAGATACGCAGTATTTT. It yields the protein CASSRSGTRTDTQYF.

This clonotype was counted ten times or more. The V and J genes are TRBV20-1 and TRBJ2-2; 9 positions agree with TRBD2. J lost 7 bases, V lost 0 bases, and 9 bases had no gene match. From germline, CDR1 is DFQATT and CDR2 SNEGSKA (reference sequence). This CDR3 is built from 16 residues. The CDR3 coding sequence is TGCAGTGCTAGAGATCGTATAGCGGGGGAGATCGGGGAGCTGTTTTTT. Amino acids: CSARDRIAGEIGELFF.

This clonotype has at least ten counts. Here the CDR3 reads CASSSPGGHTGELFF. CDR3 in DNA: TGTGCCAGCAGTTCTCCCGGGGGGCACACCGGGGAGCTGTTTTTT. This chain connects TRBV12-3 or TRBV12-4 to TRBJ2-2; perhaps TRBD2 as D (7 bases). The CDR3 has 15 amino acids. The V end was cut by 4 bases, the J end by 3 bases, with 12 bases between.

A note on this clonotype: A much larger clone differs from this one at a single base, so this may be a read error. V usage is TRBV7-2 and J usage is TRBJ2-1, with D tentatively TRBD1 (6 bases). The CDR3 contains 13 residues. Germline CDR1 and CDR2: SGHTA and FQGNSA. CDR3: CASDPGGSTWPVF. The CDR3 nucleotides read TGTGCCAGCGACCCTGGGGGCTCCACCTGGCCGGTCTTC.

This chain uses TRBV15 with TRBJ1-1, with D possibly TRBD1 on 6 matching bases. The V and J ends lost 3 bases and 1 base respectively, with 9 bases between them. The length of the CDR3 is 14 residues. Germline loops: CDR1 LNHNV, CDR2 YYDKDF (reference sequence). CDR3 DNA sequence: TGTGCCACCAGCAGGATGGGGGCGAACACTGAAGCTTTCTTT. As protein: CATSRMGANTEAFF.

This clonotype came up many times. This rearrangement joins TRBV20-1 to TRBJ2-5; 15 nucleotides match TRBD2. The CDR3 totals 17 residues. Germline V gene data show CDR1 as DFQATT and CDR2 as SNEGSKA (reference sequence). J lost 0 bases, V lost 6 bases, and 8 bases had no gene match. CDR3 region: CSAPGTSGGYNQETQYF. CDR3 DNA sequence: TGCAGTGCGCCCGGGACTAGCGGGGGGTACAACCAAGAGACCCAGTACTTC.

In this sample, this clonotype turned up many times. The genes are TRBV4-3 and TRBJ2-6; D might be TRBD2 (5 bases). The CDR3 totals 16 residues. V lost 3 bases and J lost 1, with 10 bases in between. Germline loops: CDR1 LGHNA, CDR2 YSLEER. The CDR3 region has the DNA TGCGCCAGCAGCCATGGAGCGGCGTCTGGGGCCAACGTCCTGACTTTC. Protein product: CASSHGAASGANVLTF.

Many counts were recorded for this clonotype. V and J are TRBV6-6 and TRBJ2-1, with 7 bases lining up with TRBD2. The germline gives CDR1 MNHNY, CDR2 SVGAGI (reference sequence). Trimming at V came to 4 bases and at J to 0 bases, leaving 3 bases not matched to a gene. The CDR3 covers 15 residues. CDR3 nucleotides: TGTGCCAGCAGTTTTCGGGGGGACTCCTACAATGAGCAGTTCTTC. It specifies CASSFRGDSYNEQFF.

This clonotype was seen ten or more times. CDR3: CSAILAGGRGTQYF. In DNA, the CDR3 is TGCAGTGCTATACTAGCGGGGGGGCGGGGGACCCAGTACTTC. The J gene is TRBJ2-5, the V gene TRBV20-1; TRBD2 matches 13 bases. From germline, CDR1 is DFQATT and CDR2 SNEGSKA (reference sequence). The CDR3 totals 14 residues. The trim removed 4 bases at V and 7 bases at J, leaving 6 bases unmatched.

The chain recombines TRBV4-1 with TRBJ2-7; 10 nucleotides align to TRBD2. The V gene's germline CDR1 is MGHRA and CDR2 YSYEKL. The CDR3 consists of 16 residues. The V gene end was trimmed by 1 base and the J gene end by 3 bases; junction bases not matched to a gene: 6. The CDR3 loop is CASSQVSSGGFYEQYF. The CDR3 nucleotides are TGCGCCAGCAGCCAAGTTAGTAGCGGGGGGTTCTACGAGCAGTACTTC.

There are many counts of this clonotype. The CDR3 DNA sequence: TGTGCCAGCAGGCACTACGAGCAGTACTTC. Translated: CASRHYEQYF. The rearrangement uses TRBV6-1 and TRBJ2-7; D uncertain. Trimming pared 6 bases from V and 3 bases from J, leaving 3 bases between. Germline-derived CDR1 and CDR2 are MNHNS and SASEGT. CDR3 size: 10 residues.

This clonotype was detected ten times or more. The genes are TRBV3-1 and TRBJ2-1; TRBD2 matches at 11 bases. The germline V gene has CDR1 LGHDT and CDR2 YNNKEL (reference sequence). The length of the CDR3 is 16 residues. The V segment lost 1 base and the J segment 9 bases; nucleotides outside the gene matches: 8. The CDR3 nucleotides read TGTGCCAGCAGCCAAGTCTTGAGACTAGCGGGGAGTGAGCAGTTCTTC. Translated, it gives CASSQVLRLAGSEQFF.

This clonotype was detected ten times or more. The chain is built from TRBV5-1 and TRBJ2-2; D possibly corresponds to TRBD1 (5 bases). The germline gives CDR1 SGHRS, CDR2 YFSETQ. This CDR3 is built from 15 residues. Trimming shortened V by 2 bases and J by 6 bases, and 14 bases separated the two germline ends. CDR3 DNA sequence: TGCGCCAGCAGCTTTATGGCAGGGCCGGCCGGGGAGCTGTTTTTT. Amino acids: CASSFMAGPAGELFF.

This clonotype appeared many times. In DNA form, the CDR3 reads TGCAGCGTTGAAGGGACAGGGGGCTCCTACAATGAGCAGTTCTTC. Translation gives CSVEGTGGSYNEQFF. This chain joins TRBV29-1 and TRBJ2-1; 10 bases fit TRBD1. Germline lookup yields CDR1 SQVTM and CDR2 ANQGSEA. V lost 1 base, J lost 0 bases, and 0 bases stayed unmatched. The CDR3 is made up of 15 amino acids.

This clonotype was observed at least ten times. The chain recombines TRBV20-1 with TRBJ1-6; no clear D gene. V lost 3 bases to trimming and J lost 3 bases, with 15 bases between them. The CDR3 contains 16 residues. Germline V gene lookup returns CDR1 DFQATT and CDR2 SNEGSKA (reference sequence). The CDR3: CSASLPRSSYNSPLHF. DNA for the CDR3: TGCAGTGCTAGTTTGCCCCGAAGCAGCTATAATTCACCCCTCCACTTT.

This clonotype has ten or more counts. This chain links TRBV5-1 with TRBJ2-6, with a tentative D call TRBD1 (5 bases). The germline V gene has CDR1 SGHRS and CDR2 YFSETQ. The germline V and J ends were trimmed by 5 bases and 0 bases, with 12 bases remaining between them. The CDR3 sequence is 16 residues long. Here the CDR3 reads CASSHTGPSGANVLTF. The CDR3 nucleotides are TGCGCCAGCAGTCATACAGGCCCCTCTGGGGCCAACGTCCTGACTTTC. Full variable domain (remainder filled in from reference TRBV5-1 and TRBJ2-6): KAGVTQTPRYLIKTRGQQVTLSCSPISGHRSVSWYQQTPGQGLQFLFEYFSETQRNKGNFPGRFSGRQFSNSRSEMNVSTLELGDSALYLCASSHTGPSGANVLTFGAGSRLTVL.

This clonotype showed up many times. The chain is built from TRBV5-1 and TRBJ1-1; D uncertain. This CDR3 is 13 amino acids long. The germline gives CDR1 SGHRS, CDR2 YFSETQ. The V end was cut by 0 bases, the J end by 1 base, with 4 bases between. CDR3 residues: CASSLEANTEAFF. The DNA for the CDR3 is TGCGCCAGCAGCTTGGAGGCGAACACTGAAGCTTTCTTT.